What follows are 16 T cell receptor beta chains derived from one specimen sequenced in a study of T cells after posttransplantation cyclophosphamide. Clones were read by immunoSEQ multiplex PCR, and TCRdb kept only the in-frame ones, dropping some. The record shows tens of thousands of clones for this sample, with no singletons present. Sequences were obtained from PBMCs. The receptors derive from a man aged 40-50 years in good health, CMV-negative, and a related stem cell transplant donor.

The sample holds many counts of this clone. The chain employs TRBV5-4 and TRBJ2-3; 10 bases map to TRBD2. Trimming took 2 bases from V and 5 from J; bases not matched to a gene: 5. The CDR3 loop spans 15 amino acids. Germline V gene lookup returns CDR1 SGHNT and CDR2 YYREEE (reference sequence). The DNA of the CDR3 is TGTGCCAGCAGCTTTGGCCTAGCGGGAGAAGATACGCAGTATTTT. This encodes CASSFGLAGEDTQYF.

This clone occurred many times. J is TRBJ2-2 and V is TRBV9; TRBD2 matches 9 bases. Trimming cost V 2 bases and J 5 bases; bases outside gene matches: 1. Germline V gene data show CDR1 as SGDLS and CDR2 as YYNGEE. CDR3 length: 14 residues. This chain's CDR3 is CASSVSGRTGELFF. For the CDR3, the DNA is TGTGCCAGCAGCGTTAGCGGGAGAACCGGGGAGCTGTTTTTT.

This clone was seen at least ten times. The gene calls are TRBV18 and TRBJ1-3, with a weak D call TRBD1 (5 bases). The CDR3 length is 17 residues. Per the germline V gene, CDR1 is KGHSH and CDR2 is LQKENI. V dropped 1 base and J dropped 1 base, with 14 bases sitting between them. CDR3 sequence (DNA): TGTGCCAGCTCACCACTATCGACGACAGCATCTGGAAACACCATATATTTT. Translated: CASSPLSTTASGNTIYF.

This clone showed up many times. The rearrangement uses TRBV6-5 and TRBJ1-1; D gene unclear. The CDR3 is 16 residues long. V lost 0 bases to trimming and J lost 1 base, with 12 bases between them. Germline V lookup: CDR1 MNHEY, CDR2 SVGAGI. The CDR3 DNA is TGTGCCAGCAGTTACTCGATAGGCTCGGGGAACACTGAAGCTTTCTTT. It codes for CASSYSIGSGNTEAFF.

This clone was seen ten or more times. This rearrangement joins TRBV5-1 to TRBJ2-1; 8 nucleotides agree with TRBD2. The CDR3 consists of 16 residues. CDR1 and CDR2 (germline): SGHRS, YFSETQ. V trimming: 0 bases; J trimming: 6 bases; junction bases outside the gene matches: 8. CDR3 bases: TGCGCCAGCAGCTTGGGACCGGGAGGGACCCTCAATGAGCAGTTCTTC. Amino acid sequence: CASSLGPGGTLNEQFF.

The table lists this clone with many counts. The genes are TRBV5-6 and TRBJ2-1; a weak D match, TRBD2 (5 bases). Germline values: CDR1 SGHDT, CDR2 YYEEEE. V was cut by 0 bases and J by 15 bases, with 10 bases left in between. This CDR3 is 11 amino acids long. The CDR3 nucleotides are TGTGCCAGCAGCTTGGACGGGATAATGTTCTTC. Translated, it gives CASSLDGIMFF. Complete variable domain (other parts from reference TRBV5-6 and TRBJ2-1): DAGVTQSPTHLIKTRGQQVTLRCSPKSGHDTVSWYQQALGQGPQFIFQYYEEEERQRGNFPDRFSGHQFPNYSSELNVNALLLGDSALYLCASSLDGIMFFGPGTRLTVL.

This clone appeared many times. The chain carries TRBV29-1 and TRBJ2-1; no clear D. The CDR3 length is 12 residues. From germline, CDR1 is SQVTM and CDR2 ANQGSEA. Trimming shortened V by 6 bases and J by 0 bases, and 6 bases separated the two germline ends. The CDR3 loop is CSVTGSYNEQFF. The CDR3 coding sequence is TGCAGCGTCACGGGCTCCTACAATGAGCAGTTCTTC.

This clone was recorded at least ten times. The genes are TRBV7-9 and TRBJ2-7; weak D call: TRBD2 (6 bases). This CDR3 comprises 14 residues. Deletions cut 6 bases from V and 0 bases from J, with 12 bases between. Germline loops: CDR1 SEHNR, CDR2 FQNEAQ (reference sequence). The CDR3 DNA reads TGTGCCAGCAGTGTTGGGGGGAACTCCTACGAGCAGTACTTC. Translation gives CASSVGGNSYEQYF.

The gene calls are TRBV29-1 and TRBJ2-5, with TRBD2 as a possible D gene (5 bases). The V end was cut by 6 bases, the J end by 2 bases, with 19 bases between. Germline assignment: CDR1 SQVTM and CDR2 ANQGSEA. The CDR3 totals 15 residues. This CDR3 reads CSVPSRGIFQETQYF. DNA of the CDR3: TGCAGCGTCCCCTCCCGGGGTATCTTTCAAGAGACCCAGTACTTC.

This clone appeared many times. V gene TRBV6-1 combines with J gene TRBJ2-5; TRBD1 matches at 7 bases. There are 14 residues in the CDR3. Germline values: CDR1 MNHNS, CDR2 SASEGT. V lost 5 bases and J lost 4; bases outside the gene matches: 7. CDR3 sequence (DNA): TGTGCCAGCAGTCCGAACAGGGGTGGAGAGACCCAGTACTTC. Protein: CASSPNRGGETQYF.

In this sample, this clone turned up many times. The gene calls are TRBV5-1 and TRBJ2-1; 10 bases match TRBD2. Losses at the gene ends were 0 bases for V and 0 bases for J; bases not matched to a gene: 9. This CDR3 contains 19 residues. Germline V gives CDR1 SGHRS, CDR2 YFSETQ. The CDR3 region is CASSLVASGSPSSYNEQFF. For the CDR3, the DNA is TGCGCCAGCAGCTTGGTCGCTAGCGGGAGCCCCAGCTCCTACAATGAGCAGTTCTTC. The full variable domain, in which reference TRBV5-1 and TRBJ2-1 provide the parts outside the CDR3, is KAGVTQTPRYLIKTRGQQVTLSCSPISGHRSVSWYQQTPGQGLQFLFEYFSETQRNKGNFPGRFSGRQFSNSRSEMNVSTLELGDSALYLCASSLVASGSPSSYNEQFFGPGTRLTVL.

This clone appeared many times. The CDR3 sequence is CSALGWGGEGMNTEAFF. In DNA, the CDR3 is TGCAGCGCGTTGGGTTGGGGGGGCGAAGGGATGAACACTGAAGCTTTCTTT. This chain links TRBV29-1 with TRBJ1-1; the D gene is possibly TRBD1 (6 bases). Trimming left V 7 bases short and J 0 bases short, with 24 bases between. CDR1 SQVTM and CDR2 ANQGSEA come from the germline V gene. The CDR3 is 17 amino acids.

This clone was seen repeatedly, ten times or more. This chain connects TRBV4-1 to TRBJ2-3; 8 bases are a match to TRBD2. The V and J ends lost 7 bases and 2 bases, in that order; junction bases with no gene match: 14. Germline V gene lookup returns CDR1 MGHRA and CDR2 YSYEKL. This CDR3 region has 17 residues. CDR3 sequence: CASTPRASGSLTDTQYF. The DNA for the CDR3 is TGCGCCAGCACTCCGCGTGCGAGCGGGAGCCTCACAGATACGCAGTATTTT.

This clone was recorded at least ten times. The rearrangement uses TRBV11-2 and TRBJ2-4; 8 nucleotides agree with TRBD1. The V and J ends lost 0 bases and 8 bases, in that order; junction bases with no gene match: 9. The CDR3 has 16 amino acids. Per the germline V gene, CDR1 is SGHAT and CDR2 is FQNNGV. CDR3 sequence (DNA): TGTGCCAGCAGCTTAGATCTAATACAGGGGGTGGACATTCAGTACTTC. Its protein product is CASSLDLIQGVDIQYF.

This clone has ten or more counts. V gene TRBV6-1 combines with J gene TRBJ1-1; 11 bases line up with TRBD1. The V segment lost 8 bases and the J segment 2 bases; nucleotides outside the gene matches: 4. The CDR3 extends over 14 amino acids. Looked up from germline, CDR1 is MNHNS and CDR2 is SASEGT. Here the CDR3 reads CASSGQGANTEAFF. As DNA, the CDR3 is TGTGCCAGCTCAGGACAGGGGGCAAACACTGAAGCTTTCTTT.

At least ten counts were recorded for this clone. The V and J genes are TRBV19 and TRBJ1-1; D may be TRBD1 (6 bases). CDR3 length: 16 amino acids. From germline, CDR1 is LNHDA and CDR2 SQIVND (reference sequence). V lost 3 bases and J lost 0, with 14 bases in between. CDR3 DNA: TGTGCCAGTAGTATCTCATACGGGACAATGAACACTGAAGCTTTCTTT. As protein: CASSISYGTMNTEAFF.